The present entry profiles one TCR beta chain with its context. Its antigen remains unknown. This sample was taken from a study of early stage breast cancer tumors. Overall study context: About 80% of the 16 invasive tumors were ER+, PR+ and HER2-. Around 10-fold was the mean read coverage per sample. Study outcomes and limitations: Most shared enriched TCRB sequences were commonly generated ones.

The germline V and J ends were trimmed by 8 bases and 2 bases, with 11 bases remaining between them. The V gene's germline CDR1 is ENHRY and CDR2 SYGVKD. The CDR3 is 13 residues long. TCRdb's copy holds only in-frame clones and misses some; the assay was immunoSEQ multiplex PCR. The table lists about 50,000 clones, about 80% of them singletons, with around 1.5% in the top ten. The specimen was blood. The origin of this receptor is a person between 50 and 60 years old with breast cancer. The V and J genes are TRBV10-3 and TRBJ2-3; a possible D gene is TRBD2 (6 bases). CDR3 loop: CAILADYTDTQYF. CDR3 in DNA: TGTGCCATCTTGGCGGACTACACAGATACGCAGTATTTT.